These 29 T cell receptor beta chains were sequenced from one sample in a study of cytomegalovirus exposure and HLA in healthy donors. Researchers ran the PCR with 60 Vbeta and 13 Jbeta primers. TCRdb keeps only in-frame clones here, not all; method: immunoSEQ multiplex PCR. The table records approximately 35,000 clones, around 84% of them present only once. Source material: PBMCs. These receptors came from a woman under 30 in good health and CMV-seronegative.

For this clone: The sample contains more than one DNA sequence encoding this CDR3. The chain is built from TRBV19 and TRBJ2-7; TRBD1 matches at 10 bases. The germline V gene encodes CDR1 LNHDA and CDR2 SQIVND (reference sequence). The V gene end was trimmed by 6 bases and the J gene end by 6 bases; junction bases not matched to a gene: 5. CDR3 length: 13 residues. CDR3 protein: CASSPGTGAEQYF. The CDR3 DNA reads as TGTGCCAGTAGCCCCGGGACAGGGGCCGAGCAGTACTTC.

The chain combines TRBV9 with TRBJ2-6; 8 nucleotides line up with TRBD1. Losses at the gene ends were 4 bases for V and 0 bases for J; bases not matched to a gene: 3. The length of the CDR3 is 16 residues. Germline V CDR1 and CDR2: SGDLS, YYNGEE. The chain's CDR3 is CASSRQGNSGANVLTF. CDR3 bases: TGTGCCAGCAGCAGACAGGGGAACTCTGGGGCCAACGTCCTGACTTTC.

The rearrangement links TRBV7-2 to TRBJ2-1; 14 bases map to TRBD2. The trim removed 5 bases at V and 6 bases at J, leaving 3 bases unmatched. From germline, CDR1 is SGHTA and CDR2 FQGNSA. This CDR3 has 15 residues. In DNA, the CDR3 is TGTGCCAGCAGCCTCGGGACTAGCGGGAGCAATGAGCAGTTCTTC. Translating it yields CASSLGTSGSNEQFF.

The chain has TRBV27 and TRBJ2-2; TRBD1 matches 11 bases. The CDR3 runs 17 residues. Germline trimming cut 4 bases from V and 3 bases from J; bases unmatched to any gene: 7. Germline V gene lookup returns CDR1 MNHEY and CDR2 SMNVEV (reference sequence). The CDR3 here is CASSSGQGAQDTGELFF. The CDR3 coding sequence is TGTGCCAGCAGTTCCGGACAGGGGGCGCAGGACACCGGGGAGCTGTTTTTT.

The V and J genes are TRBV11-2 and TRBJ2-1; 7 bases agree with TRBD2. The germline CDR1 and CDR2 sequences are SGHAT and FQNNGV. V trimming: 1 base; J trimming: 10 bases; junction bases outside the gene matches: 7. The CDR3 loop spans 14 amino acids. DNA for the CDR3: TGTGCCAGCAGCTTAGGTCCTAGCGGAGGCGAGCAGTTCTTC. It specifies CASSLGPSGGEQFF.

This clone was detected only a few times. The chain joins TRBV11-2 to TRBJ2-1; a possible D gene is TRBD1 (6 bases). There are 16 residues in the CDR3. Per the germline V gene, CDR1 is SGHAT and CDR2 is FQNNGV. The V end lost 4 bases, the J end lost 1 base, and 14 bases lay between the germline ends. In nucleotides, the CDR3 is TGTGCCAGCAGCTCTAACAGGGCTGGGTCCTACAATGAGCAGTTCTTC. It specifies CASSSNRAGSYNEQFF.

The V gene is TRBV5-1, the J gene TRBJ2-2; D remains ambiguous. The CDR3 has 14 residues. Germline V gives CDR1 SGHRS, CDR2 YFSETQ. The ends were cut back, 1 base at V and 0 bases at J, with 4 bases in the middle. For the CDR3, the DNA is TGCGCCAGCAGCTTGTCAACGAACACCGGGGAGCTGTTTTTT. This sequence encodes CASSLSTNTGELFF.

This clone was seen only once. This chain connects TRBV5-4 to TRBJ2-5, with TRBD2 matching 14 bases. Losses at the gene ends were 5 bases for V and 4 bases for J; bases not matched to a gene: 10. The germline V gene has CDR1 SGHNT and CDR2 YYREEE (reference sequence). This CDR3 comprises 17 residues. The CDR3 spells CASSSGLAGGLRETQYF. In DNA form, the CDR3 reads TGTGCCAGCAGTTCCGGACTAGCGGGGGGTTTAAGAGAGACCCAGTACTTC.

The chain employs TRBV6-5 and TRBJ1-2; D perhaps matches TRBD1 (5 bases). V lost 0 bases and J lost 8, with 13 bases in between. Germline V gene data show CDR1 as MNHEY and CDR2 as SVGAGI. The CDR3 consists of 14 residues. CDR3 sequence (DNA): TGTGCCAGCAGTTACTCCCTACAGGTCGGCGGCTACACCTTC. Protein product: CASSYSLQVGGYTF.

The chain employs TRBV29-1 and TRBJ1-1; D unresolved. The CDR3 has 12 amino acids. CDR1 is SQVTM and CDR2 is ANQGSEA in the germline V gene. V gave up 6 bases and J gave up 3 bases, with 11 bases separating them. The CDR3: CSVAGVDTEAFF. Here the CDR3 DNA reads TGCAGCGTAGCGGGAGTCGACACTGAAGCTTTCTTT.

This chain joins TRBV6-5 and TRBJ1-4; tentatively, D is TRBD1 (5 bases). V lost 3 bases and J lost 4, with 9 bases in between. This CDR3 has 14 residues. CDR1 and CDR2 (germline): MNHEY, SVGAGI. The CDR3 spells CASSYTGDNEKLFF. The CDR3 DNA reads TGTGCCAGCAGTTATACAGGCGATAATGAAAAACTGTTTTTT.

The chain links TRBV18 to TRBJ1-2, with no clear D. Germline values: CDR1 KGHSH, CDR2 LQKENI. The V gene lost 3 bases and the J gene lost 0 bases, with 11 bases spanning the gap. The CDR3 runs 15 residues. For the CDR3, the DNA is TGTGCCAGCTCACCTATTACTCACGCTAACTATGGCTACACCTTC. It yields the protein CASSPITHANYGYTF.

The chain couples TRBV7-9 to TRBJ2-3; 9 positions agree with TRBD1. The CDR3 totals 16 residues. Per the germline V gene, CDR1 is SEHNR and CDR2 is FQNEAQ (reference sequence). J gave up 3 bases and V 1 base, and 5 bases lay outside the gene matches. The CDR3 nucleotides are TGTGCCAGCAGCTTAGAGGGACAGGGTGAAACAGATACGCAGTATTTT. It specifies CASSLEGQGETDTQYF.

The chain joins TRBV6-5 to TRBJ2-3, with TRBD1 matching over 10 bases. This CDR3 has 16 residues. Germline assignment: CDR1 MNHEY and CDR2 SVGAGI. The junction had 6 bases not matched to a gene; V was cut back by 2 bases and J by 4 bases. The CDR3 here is CASSYGQGGSSDTQYF. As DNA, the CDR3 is TGTGCCAGCAGTTACGGACAGGGGGGCAGTTCAGATACGCAGTATTTT.

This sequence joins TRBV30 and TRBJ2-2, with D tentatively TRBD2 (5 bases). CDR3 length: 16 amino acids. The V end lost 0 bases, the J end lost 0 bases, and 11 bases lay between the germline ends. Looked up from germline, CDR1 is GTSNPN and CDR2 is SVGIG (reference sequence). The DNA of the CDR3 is TGTGCCTGGAGTGTACCCCCACTAGCGAACACCGGGGAGCTGTTTTTT. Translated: CAWSVPPLANTGELFF.

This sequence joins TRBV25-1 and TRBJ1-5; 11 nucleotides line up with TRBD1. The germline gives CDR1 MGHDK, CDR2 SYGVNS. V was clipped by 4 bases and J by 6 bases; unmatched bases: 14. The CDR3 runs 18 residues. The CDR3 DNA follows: TGTGCCAGCAGTGGACCGGGACAGGGGGAATCGGTAGGTCAGCCCCAGCATTTT. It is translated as CASSGPGQGESVGQPQHF.

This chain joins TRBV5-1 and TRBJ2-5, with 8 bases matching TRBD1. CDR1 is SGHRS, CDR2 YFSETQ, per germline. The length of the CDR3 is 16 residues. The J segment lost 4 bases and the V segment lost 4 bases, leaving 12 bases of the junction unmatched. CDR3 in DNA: TGCGCCAGCAGCCAGGGCCCCCAGGGGGCCCGAGAGACCCAGTACTTC. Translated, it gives CASSQGPQGARETQYF.

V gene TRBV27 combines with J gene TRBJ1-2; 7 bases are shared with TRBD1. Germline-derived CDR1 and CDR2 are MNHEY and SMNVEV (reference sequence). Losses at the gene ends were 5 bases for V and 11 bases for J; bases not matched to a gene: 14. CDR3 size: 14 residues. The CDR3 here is CASSLGRGSRGYTF. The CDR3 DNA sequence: TGTGCCAGCAGTCTGGGACGGGGGAGCAGGGGGTACACCTTC.

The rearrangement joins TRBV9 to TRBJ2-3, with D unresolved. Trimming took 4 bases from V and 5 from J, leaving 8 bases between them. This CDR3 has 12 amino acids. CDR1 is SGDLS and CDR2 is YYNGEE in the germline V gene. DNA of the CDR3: TGTGCCAGCAGCCTCATAGAAGATACGCAGTATTTT. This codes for CASSLIEDTQYF.

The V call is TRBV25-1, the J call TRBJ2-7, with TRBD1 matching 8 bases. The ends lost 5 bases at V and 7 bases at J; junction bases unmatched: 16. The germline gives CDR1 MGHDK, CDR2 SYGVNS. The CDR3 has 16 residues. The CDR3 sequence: CASSSYTGGFMREQYF. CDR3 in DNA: TGTGCCAGCAGTAGCTACACAGGGGGGTTCATGAGGGAGCAGTACTTC.

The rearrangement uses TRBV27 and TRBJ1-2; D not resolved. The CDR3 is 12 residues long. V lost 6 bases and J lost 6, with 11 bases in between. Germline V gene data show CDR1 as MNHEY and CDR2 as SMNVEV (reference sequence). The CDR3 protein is CASSEDFHGYTF. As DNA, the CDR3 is TGTGCCAGCAGCGAGGATTTTCATGGCTACACCTTC.

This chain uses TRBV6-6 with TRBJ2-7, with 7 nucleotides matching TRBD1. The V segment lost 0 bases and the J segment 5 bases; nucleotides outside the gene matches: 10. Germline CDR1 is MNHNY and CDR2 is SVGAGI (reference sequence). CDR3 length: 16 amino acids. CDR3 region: CASSYSIFNRGNEQYF. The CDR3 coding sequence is TGTGCCAGCAGTTACTCGATCTTTAACAGGGGAAACGAGCAGTACTTC.

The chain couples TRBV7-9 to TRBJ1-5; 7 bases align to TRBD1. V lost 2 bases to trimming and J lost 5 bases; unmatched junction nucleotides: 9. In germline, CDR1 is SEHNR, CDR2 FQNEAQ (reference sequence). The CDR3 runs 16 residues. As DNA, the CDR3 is TGTGCCAGCAGCTTATCCCCAGGGGGGTGGGATCAGCCCCAGCATTTT. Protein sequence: CASSLSPGGWDQPQHF. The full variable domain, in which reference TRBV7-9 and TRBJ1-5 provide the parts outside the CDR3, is DTGVSQNPRHKITKRGQNVTFRCDPISEHNRLYWYRQTLGQGPEFLTYFQNEAQLEKSRLLSDRFSAERPKGSFSTLEIQRTEQGDSAMYLCASSLSPGGWDQPQHFGDGTRLSIL.

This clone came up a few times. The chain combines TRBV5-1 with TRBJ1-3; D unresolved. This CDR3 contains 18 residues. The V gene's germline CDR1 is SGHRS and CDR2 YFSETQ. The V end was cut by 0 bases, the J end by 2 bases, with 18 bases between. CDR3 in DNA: TGCGCCAGCAGCTTGGCTCTGGTGGGCCATTCTACTGGAAACACCATATATTTT. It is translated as CASSLALVGHSTGNTIYF. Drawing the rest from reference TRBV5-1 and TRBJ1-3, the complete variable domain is KAGVTQTPRYLIKTRGQQVTLSCSPISGHRSVSWYQQTPGQGLQFLFEYFSETQRNKGNFPGRFSGRQFSNSRSEMNVSTLELGDSALYLCASSLALVGHSTGNTIYFGEGSWLTVV.

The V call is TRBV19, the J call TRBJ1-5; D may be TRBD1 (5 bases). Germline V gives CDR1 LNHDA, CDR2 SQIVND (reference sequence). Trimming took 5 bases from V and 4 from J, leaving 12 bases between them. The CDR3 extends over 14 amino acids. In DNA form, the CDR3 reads TGTGCCAGTAGTGTCGGGGGGTTTAATCAGCCCCAGCATTTT. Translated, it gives CASSVGGFNQPQHF.

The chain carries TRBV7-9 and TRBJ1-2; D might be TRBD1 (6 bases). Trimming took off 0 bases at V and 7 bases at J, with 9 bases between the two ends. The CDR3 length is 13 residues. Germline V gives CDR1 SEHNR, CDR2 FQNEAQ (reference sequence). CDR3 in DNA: TGTGCCAGCAGCTTAGCATTGGGGGCTGGCTACACCTTC. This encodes CASSLALGAGYTF. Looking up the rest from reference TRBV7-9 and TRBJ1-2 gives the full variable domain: DTGVSQNPRHKITKRGQNVTFRCDPISEHNRLYWYRQTLGQGPEFLTYFQNEAQLEKSRLLSDRFSAERPKGSFSTLEIQRTEQGDSAMYLCASSLALGAGYTFGSGTRLTVV.

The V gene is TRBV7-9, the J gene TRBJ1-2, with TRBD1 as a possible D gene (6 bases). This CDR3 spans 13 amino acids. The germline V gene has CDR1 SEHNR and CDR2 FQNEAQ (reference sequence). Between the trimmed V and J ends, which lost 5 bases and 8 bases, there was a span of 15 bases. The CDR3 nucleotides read TGTGCCAGCAGCCGAACAGGGCAGGGGGGCTACACCTTC. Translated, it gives CASSRTGQGGYTF.

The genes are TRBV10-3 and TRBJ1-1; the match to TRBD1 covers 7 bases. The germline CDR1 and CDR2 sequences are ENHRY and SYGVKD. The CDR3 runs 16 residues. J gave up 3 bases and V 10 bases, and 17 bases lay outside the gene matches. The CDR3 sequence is CATTLTTTGDHTEAFF. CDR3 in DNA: TGTGCCACAACCCTTACCACCACAGGGGATCACACTGAAGCTTTCTTT.

The CDR3 DNA reads TGTGCCAGCAGCTTGGGACAGGGTGCTTTGGTCACTGAAGCTTTCTTT. This gives the protein CASSLGQGALVTEAFF. This chain uses TRBV7-9 with TRBJ1-1, with 9 bases lining up with TRBD1. The junction had 9 bases not matched to a gene; V was cut back by 3 bases and J by 4 bases. CDR1 and CDR2 (germline): SEHNR, FQNEAQ (reference sequence). CDR3 length: 16 residues.